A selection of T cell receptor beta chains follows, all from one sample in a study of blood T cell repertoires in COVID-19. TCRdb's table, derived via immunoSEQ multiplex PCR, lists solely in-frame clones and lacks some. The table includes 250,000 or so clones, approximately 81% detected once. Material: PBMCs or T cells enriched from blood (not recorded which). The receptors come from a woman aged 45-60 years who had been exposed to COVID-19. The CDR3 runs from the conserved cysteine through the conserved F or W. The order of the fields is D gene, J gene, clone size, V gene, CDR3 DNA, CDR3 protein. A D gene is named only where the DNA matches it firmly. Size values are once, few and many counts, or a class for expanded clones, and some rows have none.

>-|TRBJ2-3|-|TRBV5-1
TGCGCCAGCAGCTTACAGGCTCGAGAAGATACGCAGTATTTT
CASSLQAREDTQYF
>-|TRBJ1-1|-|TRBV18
TGTGCCAGCTCACCTCACGAGGGAGACGCTGAAGCTTTCTTT
CASSPHEGDAEAFF
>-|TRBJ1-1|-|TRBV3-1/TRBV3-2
TGTGCCAGCAGCCAAGATCGGGGAGACACTGAAGCTTTCTTT
CASSQDRGDTEAFF
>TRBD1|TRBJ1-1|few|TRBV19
TGTGCCAGTAAAAGACAGGGGGCCACTGAAGCTTTCTTT
CASKRQGATEAFF
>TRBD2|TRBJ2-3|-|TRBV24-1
TGTGCCACCAGTGATCACAGCGGGGGGGCCGATACGCAGTATTTT
CATSDHSGGADTQYF
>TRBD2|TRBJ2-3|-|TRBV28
TGTGCCAGCAGTCCCTTAGGACTAGCGGGGCCACCAGATACGCAGTATTTT
CASSPLGLAGPPDTQYF
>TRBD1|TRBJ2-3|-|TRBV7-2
TGTGCCAGCAGCCCTGAAGGACAGGTCACAGATACGCAGTATTTT
CASSPEGQVTDTQYF
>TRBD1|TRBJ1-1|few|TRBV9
TGTGCCAGCAGCCCTCGGACAGGGCCCACTGAAGCTTTCTTT
CASSPRTGPTEAFF
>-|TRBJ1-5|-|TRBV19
TGTGCCAGTAGGGCAGCGGATTATCAGCCCCAGCATTTT
CASRAADYQPQHF
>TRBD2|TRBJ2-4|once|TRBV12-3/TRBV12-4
TGTGCCAGCAGTTTATCTAGCGGGGGAATTCAGTACTTC
CASSLSSGGIQYF
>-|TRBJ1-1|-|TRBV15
TGTGCCACCAGCAGAGATAGACCGGCGTCTCCTCTGGACAGCATGAACACTGAAGCTTTCTTT
CATSRDRPASPLDSMNTEAFF
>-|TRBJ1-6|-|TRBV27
TGTGCCAGCAGTCCCCGGGTCAGAAATTCACCCCTCCACTTT
CASSPRVRNSPLHF
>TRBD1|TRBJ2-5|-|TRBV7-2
TGTGCCAGCAGCTCGGTGCTTAACAGGGGAGAGACCCAGTACTTC
CASSSVLNRGETQYF
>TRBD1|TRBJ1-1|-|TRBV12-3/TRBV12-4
TGTGCCAGCACCTTAACCAGGGGGACTGAAGCTTTCTTT
CASTLTRGTEAFF
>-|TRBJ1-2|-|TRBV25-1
TGTGCCAGCAACTCCGGGGAATCGCAGGGCTACACCTTC
CASNSGESQGYTF
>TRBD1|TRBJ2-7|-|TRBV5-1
TGCGCCAGCAGCTTGAGGCAGGGGGCGCTATACGAGCAGTACTTC
CASSLRQGALYEQYF
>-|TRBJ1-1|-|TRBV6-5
TGTGCCAGCTGCACGGGCAGGGTCGCCAACACTGAAGCTTTCTTT
CASCTGRVANTEAFF
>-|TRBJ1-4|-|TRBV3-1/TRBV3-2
TGTGCCAGCAGCCCTAATCCCCTCCTCTATGAAAAACTGTTTTTT
CASSPNPLLYEKLFF
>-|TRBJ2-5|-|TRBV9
TGTGCCAGCAGCGTAGGGGGAGTGGGGGAGACCCAGTACTTC
CASSVGGVGETQYF
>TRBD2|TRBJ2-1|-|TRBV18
TGTGCCAGCTCACCCAGGACTAGCGGGGCCAATGAGCAGTTCTTC
CASSPRTSGANEQFF
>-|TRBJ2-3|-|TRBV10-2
TGCGCCAGCAGGGATATGCTGCGGGATACGCAGTATTTT
CASRDMLRDTQYF